This TCR beta chain was retrieved from a study of shared clonotypes between healthy human individuals. CDR1 and CDR2 (germline): LNHDA, SQIVND (reference sequence). V lost 4 bases to trimming and J lost 7 bases; unmatched junction nucleotides: 6. CDR3 length: 15 amino acids. Donors comprised only Caucasian adults living in Nashville, Tennessee. This clone has just a few counts. Other DNA sequences in the same sample also yield this CDR3. Execution of the assay was at deep level. In replicate PCRs of unsorted PBMC, 250 to 300 ng DNA, 31,000 or so T cell genomes, was used. The repertoire was sequenced with immunoSEQ multiplex PCR; TCRdb's copy has only in-frame clones and lacks some. This table has about half a million clones, roughly 80% appearing once.

Sequenced material: PBMCs. This sequence originates from a woman in her thirties or forties in good health. Some clones in this sample may be carry-over from other donors' samples. This chain uses TRBV19 with TRBJ1-6, with 8 bases aligning to TRBD1. In nucleotides, the CDR3 is TGTGCCAGTAGTACCCGACAGGGGCACAATTCACCCCTCCACTTT. Encoded protein: CASSTRQGHNSPLHF.